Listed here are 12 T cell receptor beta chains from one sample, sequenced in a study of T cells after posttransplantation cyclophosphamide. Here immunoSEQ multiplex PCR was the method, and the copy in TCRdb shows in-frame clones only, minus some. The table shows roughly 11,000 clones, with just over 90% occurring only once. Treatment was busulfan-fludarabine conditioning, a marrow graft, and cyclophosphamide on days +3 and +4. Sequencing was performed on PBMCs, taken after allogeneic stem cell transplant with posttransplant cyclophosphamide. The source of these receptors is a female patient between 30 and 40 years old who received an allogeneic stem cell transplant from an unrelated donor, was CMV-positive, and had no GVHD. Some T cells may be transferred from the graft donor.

CDR3 region: CASSQQGNTGELFF. Written as DNA, the CDR3 is TGTGCCAGCAGTCAACAGGGTAACACCGGGGAGCTGTTTTTT. The chain uses TRBV6-5 and TRBJ2-2; the D gene is possibly TRBD1 (6 bases). The V gene's germline CDR1 is MNHEY and CDR2 SVGAGI. V shed 5 bases and J shed 2 bases, with 9 bases lying between them. The CDR3 runs 14 residues.

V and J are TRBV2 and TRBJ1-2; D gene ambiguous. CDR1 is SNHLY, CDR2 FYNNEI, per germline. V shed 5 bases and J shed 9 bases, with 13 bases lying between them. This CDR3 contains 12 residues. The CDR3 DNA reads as TGTGCCAGCAGTCGGGATGGAATGAGCTACACCTTC. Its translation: CASSRDGMSYTF.

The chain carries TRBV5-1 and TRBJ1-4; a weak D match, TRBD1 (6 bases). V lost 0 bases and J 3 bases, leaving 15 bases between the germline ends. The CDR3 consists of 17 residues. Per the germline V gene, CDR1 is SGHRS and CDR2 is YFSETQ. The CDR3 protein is CASSLEGGSRANEKLFF. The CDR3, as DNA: TGCGCCAGCAGCTTGGAAGGGGGATCTAGGGCTAATGAAAAACTGTTTTTT.

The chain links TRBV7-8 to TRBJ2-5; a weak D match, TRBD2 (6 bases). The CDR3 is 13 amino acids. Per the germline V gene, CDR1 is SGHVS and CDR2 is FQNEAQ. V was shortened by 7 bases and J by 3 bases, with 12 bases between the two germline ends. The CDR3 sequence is CASTGTLKETQYF. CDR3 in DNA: TGTGCCAGCACCGGGACTCTAAAAGAGACCCAGTACTTC.

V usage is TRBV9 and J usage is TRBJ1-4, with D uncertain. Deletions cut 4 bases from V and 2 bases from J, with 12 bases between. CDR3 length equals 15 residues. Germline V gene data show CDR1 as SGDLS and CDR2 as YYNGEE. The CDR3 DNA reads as TGTGCCAGCAGCACCTCGGCGGCGACTAATGAAAAACTGTTTTTT. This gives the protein CASSTSAATNEKLFF.

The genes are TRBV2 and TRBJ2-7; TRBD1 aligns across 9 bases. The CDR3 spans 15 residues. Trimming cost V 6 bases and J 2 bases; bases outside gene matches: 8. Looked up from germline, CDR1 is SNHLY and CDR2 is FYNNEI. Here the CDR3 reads CASSAGTGPTYEQYF. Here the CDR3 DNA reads TGTGCCAGCAGCGCCGGGACAGGGCCTACCTACGAGCAGTACTTC.

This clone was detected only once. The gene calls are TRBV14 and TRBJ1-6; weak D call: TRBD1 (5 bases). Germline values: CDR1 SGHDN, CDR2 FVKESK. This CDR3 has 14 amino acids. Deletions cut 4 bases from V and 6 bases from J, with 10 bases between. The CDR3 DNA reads TGTGCCAGCAGCCGGGGACTCCTTAATTCACCCCTCCACTTT. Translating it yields CASSRGLLNSPLHF.

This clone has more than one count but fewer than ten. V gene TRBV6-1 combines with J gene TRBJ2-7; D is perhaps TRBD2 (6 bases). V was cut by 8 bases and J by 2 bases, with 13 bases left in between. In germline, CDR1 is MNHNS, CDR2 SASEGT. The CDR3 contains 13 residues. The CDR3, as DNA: TGTGCCAGCTCGACTAGTGCCACCTACGAGCAGTACTTC. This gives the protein CASSTSATYEQYF.

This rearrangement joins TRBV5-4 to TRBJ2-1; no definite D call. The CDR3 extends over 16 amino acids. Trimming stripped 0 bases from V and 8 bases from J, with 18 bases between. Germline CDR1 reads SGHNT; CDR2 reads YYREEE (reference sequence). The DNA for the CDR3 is TGTGCCAGCAGCTTGGGTGAGTTAGAAGAGGCGGATGAGCAGTTCTTC. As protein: CASSLGELEEADEQFF.

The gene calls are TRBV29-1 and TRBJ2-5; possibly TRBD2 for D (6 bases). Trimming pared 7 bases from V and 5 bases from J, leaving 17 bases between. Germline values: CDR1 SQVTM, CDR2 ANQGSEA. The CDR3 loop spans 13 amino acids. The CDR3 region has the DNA TGCAGCGCCAATAGGGACTCCTGGGAGACCCAGTACTTC. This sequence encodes CSANRDSWETQYF.

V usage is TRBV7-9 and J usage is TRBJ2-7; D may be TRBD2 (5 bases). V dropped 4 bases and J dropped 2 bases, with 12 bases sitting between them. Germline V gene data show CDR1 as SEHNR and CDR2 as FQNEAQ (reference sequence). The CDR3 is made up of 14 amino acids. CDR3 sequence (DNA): TGTGCCAGCAGCTATGCGGGCGAAGCCTACGAGCAGTACTTC. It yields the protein CASSYAGEAYEQYF.

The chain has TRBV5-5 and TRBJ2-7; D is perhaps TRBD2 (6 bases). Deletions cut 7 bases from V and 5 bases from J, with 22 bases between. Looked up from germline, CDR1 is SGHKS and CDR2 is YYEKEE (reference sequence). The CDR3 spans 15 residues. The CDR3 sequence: CASQTWRRGGHEQYF. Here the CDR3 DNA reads TGTGCCAGCCAAACGTGGAGGCGGGGAGGTCACGAGCAGTACTTC.